In this sample, the clone carrying this T cell receptor beta chain turned up a few times. Each CDR3 protein is one row after TCRdb ran MiXCR on the 5' RACE reads. The sample records about 220,000 distinct CDR3 sequences, 6.7% being singletons. This entry comes from a study of T cells after yellow fever vaccination. Germline CDR1 reads SGHDN; CDR2 reads FVKESK. The length of the CDR3 is 14 residues. Between the trimmed V and J ends, which lost 3 bases and 3 bases, there was a span of 12 bases. The sample consisted of CD4+ T cells sorted from PBMCs, taken on the day of the yellow fever booster vaccination. This TCR came from a man aged 25-45 years who received the YFV17D yellow fever vaccine. The rearrangement uses TRBV14 and TRBJ2-7; maybe TRBD2 (5 bases). The CDR3 sequence: CASSQGVGYYEQYF. The CDR3 bases are TGTGCCAGCAGCCAGGGAGTGGGTTACTACGAGCAGTACTTC.